Below are 5 T cell receptor beta chains sequenced from a single sample in a study of T-cell memory formation after mild COVID-19. TCRdb independently ran MiXCR on the 5' RACE reads; one entry per CDR3 protein. The sample includes about 360,000 distinct CDR3 sequences, roughly 14% of them seen just once. The sequenced sample was PBMCs or a T cell subset sorted from them (not recorded which). These receptors were collected from a man aged 18 to 29 who had mild COVID-19 (a few samples of this study predate the infection). Cell type and time point are not known.

This clonotype has a handful of counts. V usage is TRBV5-1 and J usage is TRBJ1-2, with 7 positions matching TRBD1. The ends lost 2 bases at V and 3 bases at J; junction bases unmatched: 4. The CDR3 sequence is 14 residues long. Germline-derived CDR1 and CDR2 are SGHRS and YFSETQ. The CDR3 DNA is TGCGCCAGCAGCTTCCGGGACAGCTACTATGGCTACACCTTC. Translation gives CASSFRDSYYGYTF.

The chain joins TRBV5-1 to TRBJ2-7, with no clear D. CDR3 length: 12 amino acids. Per the germline V gene, CDR1 is SGHRS and CDR2 is YFSETQ. Between the trimmed V and J ends, which lost 4 bases and 5 bases, there was a span of 10 bases. CDR3 in DNA: TGCGCCAGCAGCCCCAGATGCCACGAGCAGTACGTC. This codes for CASSPRCHEQYV.

The chain links TRBV12-3 or TRBV12-4 to TRBJ2-3, with 8 bases lining up with TRBD2. This CDR3 has 16 amino acids. V shed 6 bases and J 4 bases; nucleotides not matched to a gene: 12. The CDR3 bases are TGTGCCAGCAGGATAAGCGGGGGCCCCTCTTCAGATACGCAGTATTTT. Amino acids: CASRISGGPSSDTQYF.

This chain joins TRBV14 and TRBJ2-7; D remains ambiguous. This CDR3 is 15 amino acids long. Trimming removed 4 bases at V and 3 bases at J, with 16 bases between. Germline CDR1 and CDR2: SGHDN and FVKESK. The CDR3 reads CASSRSPHPFYEQYF. The CDR3 DNA sequence: TGTGCCAGCAGCCGAAGCCCCCACCCCTTCTACGAGCAGTACTTC.

The rearrangement links TRBV5-4 to TRBJ1-2, with D possibly TRBD1 on 5 matching bases. The CDR3 covers 15 residues. V lost 0 bases and J 4 bases, leaving 13 bases between the germline ends. CDR1 is SGHNT, CDR2 YYREEE, per germline (reference sequence). CDR3 coding DNA: TGTGCCAGCAGCTTGGTTGGGGGTGAAGCCTATGGCTACACCTTC. Translation gives CASSLVGGEAYGYTF.